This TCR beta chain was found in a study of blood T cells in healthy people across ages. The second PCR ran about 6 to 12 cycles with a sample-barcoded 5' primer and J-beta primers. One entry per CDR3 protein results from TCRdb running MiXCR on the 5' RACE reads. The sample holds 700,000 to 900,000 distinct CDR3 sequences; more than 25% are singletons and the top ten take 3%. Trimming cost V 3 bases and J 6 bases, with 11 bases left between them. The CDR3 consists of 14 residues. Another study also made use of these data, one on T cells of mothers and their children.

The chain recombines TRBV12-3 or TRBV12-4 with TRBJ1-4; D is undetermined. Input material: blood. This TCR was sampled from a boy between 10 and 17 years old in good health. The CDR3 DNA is TGTGCCAGCAGTTTCCGAGAAGGCGATGAAAAACTGTTTTTT. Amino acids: CASSFREGDEKLFF.